These 29 T cell receptor beta chains were all obtained from the same sample, sequenced in a study of blood T cell repertoires in COVID-19. Method: immunoSEQ multiplex PCR; TCRdb's copy keeps in-frame clones and lacks some. In the table there are around 120,000 clones, 90% of which are singletons. Material: peripheral blood. Source of these receptors: a woman in her fifties or sixties with COVID-19, enrolled during active disease.

The genes are TRBV7-9 and TRBJ1-6; D is unresolved. CDR3 size: 14 residues. CDR1 and CDR2 from the germline V gene are SEHNR and FQNEAQ (reference sequence). The V and J ends lost 1 base and 5 bases respectively, with 6 bases between them. CDR3 amino acids: CASSLGADNSPLHF. The CDR3 bases are TGTGCCAGCAGCTTAGGGGCCGATAATTCACCCCTCCACTTT. The full variable domain, its missing parts supplied by reference TRBV7-9 and TRBJ1-6, is DTGVSQNPRHKITKRGQNVTFRCDPISEHNRLYWYRQTLGQGPEFLTYFQNEAQLEKSRLLSDRFSAERPKGSFSTLEIQRTEQGDSAMYLCASSLGADNSPLHFGNGTRLTVT.

This clone was seen once. The CDR3, as DNA: TGTGCCAGCAGCTTTTCGTCGCGCCCAGATACGCAGTATTTT. Its protein product is CASSFSSRPDTQYF. This sequence joins TRBV7-3 and TRBJ2-3; no clear D. Germline CDR1 reads SGHTA; CDR2 reads FQGTGA. V lost 3 bases to trimming and J lost 4 bases, with 11 bases between them. CDR3 length: 14 residues.

This clone was counted a single time. The V call is TRBV4-3, the J call TRBJ1-1; 8 bases agree with TRBD1. Germline V gene lookup returns CDR1 LGHNA and CDR2 YSLEER. Trimming at V came to 4 bases and at J to 11 bases, leaving 15 bases not matched to a gene. CDR3 size: 15 residues. The CDR3 loop is CASSPSRTGSLGAFF. The CDR3 DNA is TGCGCCAGCAGCCCGTCTAGGACAGGGTCCTTGGGGGCTTTCTTT.

The V and J genes are TRBV7-9 and TRBJ1-2; weak D call: TRBD1 (5 bases). V was pared by 5 bases and J by 5 bases, with 24 bases between. The CDR3 has 17 amino acids. CDR1 is SEHNR, CDR2 FQNEAQ, per germline (reference sequence). Written as DNA, the CDR3 is TGTGCCAGCAGCCGATCGATAGGAGGGGCGGAAGGATATGGCTACACCTTC. Protein sequence: CASSRSIGGAEGYGYTF.

This rearrangement joins TRBV5-6 to TRBJ1-5, with a possible D match to TRBD1 (6 bases). V was cut by 3 bases and J by 2 bases, with 9 bases left in between. CDR1 and CDR2 (germline): SGHDT, YYEEEE. CDR3 length: 14 amino acids. CDR3 sequence reads: CASSSGGGNQPQHF. DNA for the CDR3: TGTGCCAGCAGCTCGGGGGGCGGCAATCAGCCCCAGCATTTT.

The genes are TRBV7-9 and TRBJ1-4; D unclear. Trimming took 6 bases from V and 3 from J, leaving 14 bases between them. The germline V gene encodes CDR1 SEHNR and CDR2 FQNEAQ (reference sequence). The CDR3 has 15 amino acids. The CDR3 DNA sequence: TGTGCCAGCAGTCGGCCAGGCGGGCCTAATGAAAAACTGTTTTTT. As protein: CASSRPGGPNEKLFF.

The gene calls are TRBV27 and TRBJ2-7; possibly TRBD2 for D (7 bases). Germline V gene data show CDR1 as MNHEY and CDR2 as SMNVEV (reference sequence). V lost 3 bases to trimming and J lost 0 bases, with 9 bases between them. There are 14 residues in the CDR3. CDR3 amino acids: CASSLRGHSYEQYF. The CDR3 nucleotides are TGTGCCAGCAGTTTGCGGGGGCACTCCTACGAGCAGTACTTC.

This CDR3 is CASSLRDRSTGELFF. In nucleotides, the CDR3 is TGTGCCAGCTCACTCCGGGACAGGAGCACCGGGGAGCTGTTTTTT. The chain joins TRBV18 to TRBJ2-2, with 8 bases aligning to TRBD1. The J segment lost 4 bases and the V segment lost 4 bases, leaving 5 bases of the junction unmatched. This CDR3 comprises 15 residues. Germline CDR1 KGHSH, CDR2 LQKENI.

This clone was counted a few times. This chain links TRBV4-3 with TRBJ1-2; no definite D call. Germline V lookup: CDR1 LGHNA, CDR2 YSLEER. The CDR3 spans 18 residues. Between the trimmed V and J ends, which lost 1 base and 8 bases, there was a span of 26 bases. The CDR3 here is CASSQGYRRASEGRGYTF. The CDR3 DNA sequence: TGCGCCAGCAGCCAAGGCTATAGGCGGGCCAGTGAAGGGAGAGGCTACACCTTC.

V usage is TRBV19 and J usage is TRBJ1-5; 8 bases map to TRBD1. Germline loops: CDR1 LNHDA, CDR2 SQIVND (reference sequence). J gave up 3 bases and V 7 bases, and 5 bases lay outside the gene matches. The CDR3 sequence is 14 residues long. CDR3 nucleotide sequence: TGTGCCAGTACAGGACAGGGCCCCAATCAGCCCCAGCATTTT. Translating gives CASTGQGPNQPQHF. The variable domain in full, completed from reference TRBV19 and TRBJ1-5, reads DGGITQSPKYLFRKEGQNVTLSCEQNLNHDAMYWYRQDPGQGLRLIYYSQIVNDFQKGDIAEGYSVSREKKESFPLTVTSAQKNPTAFYLCASTGQGPNQPQHFGDGTRLSIL.

The chain has TRBV5-8 and TRBJ2-2; no reliable D call. Germline CDR1 SGHTS, CDR2 YDEGEE. V was trimmed by 0 bases and J by 4 bases, leaving 10 bases between them. This CDR3 spans 15 amino acids. The CDR3 DNA reads as TGTGCCAGCAGCTTGGGGCAGAGAGGCACCGGGGAGCTGTTTTTT. This codes for CASSLGQRGTGELFF. The full variable domain, with the rest looked up from reference TRBV5-8 and TRBJ2-2, is EAGVTQSPTHLIKTRGQQATLRCSPISGHTSVYWYQQALGLGLQFLLWYDEGEERNRGNFPPRFSGRQFPNYSSELNVNALELEDSALYLCASSLGQRGTGELFFGEGSRLTVL.

The rearrangement joins TRBV11-2 to TRBJ2-7, with TRBD2 matching over 8 bases. Germline trimming cut 5 bases from V and 5 bases from J; bases unmatched to any gene: 8. This CDR3 region has 14 residues. The V gene's germline CDR1 is SGHAT and CDR2 FQNNGV. This CDR3 is CASSPRGGFHEQYF. The CDR3 coding sequence is TGTGCCAGCAGCCCCCGGGGGGGATTCCACGAGCAGTACTTC.

This chain joins TRBV7-2 and TRBJ2-3; D gene ambiguous. V lost 1 base, J lost 4 bases, and 6 bases lay in between. In germline, CDR1 is SGHTA, CDR2 FQGNSA. The CDR3 is 13 residues long. CDR3 protein: CASSLDIADTQYF. CDR3 sequence (DNA): TGTGCCAGCAGCTTAGACATCGCAGATACGCAGTATTTT. The whole variable domain, remainder taken from reference TRBV7-2 and TRBJ2-3, is GAGVSQSPSNKVTEKGKDVELRCDPISGHTALYWYRQSLGQGLEFLIYFQGNSAPDKSGLPSDRFSAERTGGSVSTLTIQRTQQEDSAVYLCASSLDIADTQYFGPGTRLTVL.

The gene calls are TRBV5-6 and TRBJ2-7; 8 nucleotides match TRBD1. V was pared by 0 bases and J by 3 bases, with 11 bases of the junction left unmatched. CDR1 and CDR2 (germline): SGHDT, YYEEEE. The length of the CDR3 is 17 residues. In DNA, the CDR3 is TGTGCCAGCAGCTTGGAGCTTGAGACAGGGGAACACTACGAGCAGTACTTC. Translation: CASSLELETGEHYEQYF. The whole variable domain, remainder taken from reference TRBV5-6 and TRBJ2-7, is DAGVTQSPTHLIKTRGQQVTLRCSPKSGHDTVSWYQQALGQGPQFIFQYYEEEERQRGNFPDRFSGHQFPNYSSELNVNALLLGDSALYLCASSLELETGEHYEQYFGPGTRLTVT.

The CDR3 nucleotides are TGTGCCAGTAATTTGGCGGAGAACACTGAAGCTTTCTTT. This codes for CASNLAENTEAFF. This chain links TRBV19 with TRBJ1-1; no clear D gene. From germline, CDR1 is LNHDA and CDR2 SQIVND (reference sequence). CDR3 size: 13 residues. Trimming took 7 bases from V and 1 from J, leaving 10 bases between them.

V gene TRBV4-1 combines with J gene TRBJ1-2; D unclear. The CDR3 is made up of 16 amino acids. Trimming left V 0 bases short and J 3 bases short, with 14 bases between. From germline, CDR1 is MGHRA and CDR2 YSYEKL. CDR3 protein: CASSQDAGRMYYGYTF. The CDR3 DNA reads as TGCGCCAGCAGCCAAGACGCCGGTCGTATGTACTATGGCTACACCTTC.

The gene calls are TRBV19 and TRBJ2-1; TRBD1 matches 7 bases. The germline CDR1 and CDR2 sequences are LNHDA and SQIVND (reference sequence). This CDR3 contains 15 residues. The V gene end was trimmed by 5 bases and the J gene end by 9 bases; junction bases not matched to a gene: 13. The CDR3 region is CASSSDRVRLGEQFF. CDR3 DNA: TGTGCCAGTAGTTCAGACAGGGTCCGATTGGGTGAGCAGTTCTTC.

This clone appeared a single time. V is TRBV7-9 and J is TRBJ1-4; D might be TRBD1 (6 bases). Germline-derived CDR1 and CDR2 are SEHNR and FQNEAQ (reference sequence). This CDR3 has 16 residues. V shed 4 bases and J shed 0 bases, with 12 bases lying between them. The chain's CDR3 is CASSSRTDPTNEKLFF. The CDR3 bases are TGTGCCAGCAGCTCTAGGACAGACCCAACTAATGAAAAACTGTTTTTT.

V usage is TRBV7-9 and J usage is TRBJ1-2; D may be TRBD1 (6 bases). Germline V gene lookup returns CDR1 SEHNR and CDR2 FQNEAQ (reference sequence). The CDR3 has 14 residues. V lost 4 bases to trimming and J lost 1 base, with 10 bases between them. The CDR3 region has the DNA TGTGCCAGCAGCTCTCAGGACAGTAACTATGGCTACACCTTC. This gives the protein CASSSQDSNYGYTF.

The rearrangement joins TRBV7-2 to TRBJ1-1; D is unclear. V lost 2 bases and J lost 0, with 10 bases in between. CDR1 is SGHTA, CDR2 FQGNSA, per germline. The CDR3 is 15 amino acids. The CDR3 is CASSLMGGLNTEAFF. The CDR3 DNA sequence: TGTGCCAGCAGCTTAATGGGAGGTTTGAACACTGAAGCTTTCTTT.

V is TRBV7-9 and J is TRBJ1-1; D ambiguous. The germline gives CDR1 SEHNR, CDR2 FQNEAQ (reference sequence). The CDR3 has 13 residues. Trimming pared 5 bases from V and 4 bases from J, leaving 11 bases between. CDR3 residues: CASSHPAGTEAFF. In DNA form, the CDR3 reads TGTGCCAGCAGCCACCCGGCGGGCACTGAAGCTTTCTTT.

The chain carries TRBV5-5 and TRBJ1-1, with D possibly being TRBD1 (6 bases). Deletions cut 2 bases from V and 2 bases from J, with 10 bases between. Per the germline V gene, CDR1 is SGHKS and CDR2 is YYEKEE (reference sequence). There are 14 residues in the CDR3. The CDR3: CASSLQGANTEAFF. The CDR3 nucleotides read TGTGCCAGCAGCTTACAGGGCGCCAACACTGAAGCTTTCTTT.

The chain links TRBV28 to TRBJ1-2, with D perhaps TRBD1 (5 bases). Germline V lookup: CDR1 MDHEN, CDR2 SYDVKM. CDR3 size: 11 residues. The V end lost 11 bases, the J end lost 8 bases, and 15 bases lay between the germline ends. CDR3 bases: TGTGCCGCTACAGGTTTGGAGGGCTACACCTTC. This gives the protein CAATGLEGYTF.

The chain joins TRBV6-2 or TRBV6-3 to TRBJ2-1, with D possibly being TRBD1 (5 bases). Trimming cost V 3 bases and J 6 bases, with 18 bases left between them. The germline V gene encodes CDR1 MNHEY and CDR2 SVGEGT. CDR3 size: 16 residues. This CDR3 reads CASSYGPGYQGNEQFF. The DNA for the CDR3 is TGTGCCAGCAGTTATGGCCCAGGGTACCAAGGCAATGAGCAGTTCTTC.

This chain links TRBV4-3 with TRBJ1-6; 7 nucleotides match TRBD1. The V gene end was trimmed by 3 bases and the J gene end by 6 bases; junction bases not matched to a gene: 8. Germline loops: CDR1 LGHNA, CDR2 YSLEER. CDR3 size: 16 residues. CDR3 protein: CASSQRSGTANSPLHF. The DNA of the CDR3 is TGCGCCAGCAGCCAGCGGTCCGGGACAGCTAATTCACCCCTCCACTTT.

The V and J genes are TRBV27 and TRBJ1-2; 8 bases map to TRBD1. V lost 6 bases, J lost 1 base, and 7 bases stayed unmatched. CDR3 size: 15 residues. The germline V gene has CDR1 MNHEY and CDR2 SMNVEV (reference sequence). Here the CDR3 DNA reads TGTGCCAGCAGCCGGGACAGGCGATATAACTATGGCTACACCTTC. Protein: CASSRDRRYNYGYTF.

J is TRBJ1-6 and V is TRBV6-5; 10 nucleotides agree with TRBD1. Per germline, CDR1 MNHEY and CDR2 SVGAGI. The CDR3 runs 16 residues. The ends lost 2 bases at V and 7 bases at J; junction bases unmatched: 5. In nucleotides, the CDR3 is TGTGCCAGCAGTTACGGACAGGGGGTTGCGAATTCACCCCTCCACTTT. Its protein is CASSYGQGVANSPLHF.

The V gene is TRBV7-3, the J gene TRBJ2-2, with 8 positions matching TRBD2. Germline CDR1 SGHTA, CDR2 FQGTGA. Losses at the gene ends were 4 bases for V and 1 base for J; bases not matched to a gene: 5. The CDR3 is 16 residues long. CDR3 in DNA: TGTGCCAGCAGCTCCCGGGGGGGACAGAACACCGGGGAGCTGTTTTTT. This gives the protein CASSSRGGQNTGELFF.

V gene TRBV7-9 combines with J gene TRBJ2-7; D remains ambiguous. CDR1 is SEHNR, CDR2 FQNEAQ, per germline (reference sequence). Trimming stripped 1 base from V and 0 bases from J, with 13 bases between. The CDR3 length is 16 residues. CDR3 DNA: TGTGCCAGCAGCTTAGTGGGCAGAACTTTCTCCTACGAGCAGTACTTC. Its protein is CASSLVGRTFSYEQYF.